One and the same sample provided the 26 T cell receptor beta chains below, sequenced in a study of cytomegalovirus exposure and HLA in healthy donors. The PCR ran on 60 Vbeta and 13 Jbeta primers. The table came from immunoSEQ multiplex PCR; TCRdb's copy has only in-frame clones and leaves some out. The sample has 150,000 to 200,000 clones; over 80% are singletons. The sequenced sample was PBMCs. Every receptor here comes from a man aged 35-49 years in good health and CMV-seropositive.

The rearrangement uses TRBV28 and TRBJ1-2, with TRBD1 matching 9 bases. Germline V CDR1 and CDR2: MDHEN, SYDVKM. Trimming cost V 6 bases and J 5 bases; bases outside gene matches: 13. The CDR3 has 16 amino acids. CDR3 sequence reads: CASRITDRGDWYGYTF. The CDR3 nucleotides read TGTGCCAGCAGGATAACGGACAGGGGAGATTGGTATGGCTACACCTTC.

This clone appeared a few times. The chain joins TRBV7-2 to TRBJ2-3; D possibly corresponds to TRBD1 (5 bases). In germline, CDR1 is SGHTA, CDR2 FQGNSA. The CDR3 sequence is 13 residues long. V shed 3 bases and J shed 5 bases, with 9 bases lying between them. CDR3 amino acids: CASSLGPEDTQYF. The CDR3 nucleotides are TGTGCCAGCAGCTTGGGGCCCGAAGATACGCAGTATTTT.

This clone appeared a few times. The chain has TRBV5-4 and TRBJ2-2; weak D call: TRBD1 (6 bases). The CDR3 consists of 17 residues. Looked up from germline, CDR1 is SGHNT and CDR2 is YYREEE (reference sequence). V lost 4 bases and J 4 bases, leaving 20 bases between the germline ends. CDR3 nucleotide sequence: TGTGCCAGCAGCCCAGCGGTGGGGGCCCGAGGCACCGGGGAGCTGTTTTTT. This translates into CASSPAVGARGTGELFF. The full variable domain, completed using reference TRBV5-4 and TRBJ2-2, is ETGVTQSPTHLIKTRGQQVTLRCSSQSGHNTVSWYQQALGQGPQFIFQYYREEENGRGNFPPRFSGLQFPNYSSELNVNALELDDSALYLCASSPAVGARGTGELFFGEGSRLTVL.

The chain joins TRBV5-1 to TRBJ1-4, with TRBD1 identical over 7 bases. Trimming removed 1 base from V and 5 bases from J; junction bases left unmatched: 5. CDR3 length: 15 amino acids. Looked up from germline, CDR1 is SGHRS and CDR2 is YFSETQ. The CDR3 nucleotides are TGCGCCAGCAGCTTGCAGGGACAGAAGAATGAAAAACTGTTTTTT. As protein: CASSLQGQKNEKLFF.

The rearrangement joins TRBV7-9 to TRBJ2-7, with D perhaps matching TRBD2 (6 bases). The V end was cut by 5 bases, the J end by 2 bases, with 19 bases between. CDR1 and CDR2 from the germline V gene are SEHNR and FQNEAQ (reference sequence). The CDR3 runs to 16 residues. CDR3 nucleotide sequence: TGTGCCAGCAGCCGCAGCTCGGGGGACCATCCCTACGAGCAGTACTTC. Its protein is CASSRSSGDHPYEQYF.

The rearrangement joins TRBV5-1 to TRBJ1-2, with D unresolved. V dropped 0 bases and J dropped 7 bases, with 13 bases sitting between them. Germline CDR1 reads SGHRS; CDR2 reads YFSETQ. The length of the CDR3 is 14 residues. CDR3: CASSLVTGSGGYTF. CDR3 bases: TGCGCCAGCAGCTTGGTAACCGGGTCGGGTGGCTACACCTTC.

The CDR3 here is CASSSGTDTQYF. CDR3 coding DNA: TGCGCCAGCAGCTCCGGCACAGATACGCAGTATTTT. V is TRBV5-1 and J is TRBJ2-3; D not resolved. The germline V and J ends were trimmed by 3 bases and 1 base, with 3 bases remaining between them. Germline V gene data show CDR1 as SGHRS and CDR2 as YFSETQ. The CDR3 runs 12 residues. Combining the CDR3 with reference TRBV5-1 and TRBJ2-3 gives the whole variable domain KAGVTQTPRYLIKTRGQQVTLSCSPISGHRSVSWYQQTPGQGLQFLFEYFSETQRNKGNFPGRFSGRQFSNSRSEMNVSTLELGDSALYLCASSSGTDTQYFGPGTRLTVL.

The chain has TRBV7-9 and TRBJ1-2, with D perhaps matching TRBD1 (6 bases). The V gene's germline CDR1 is SEHNR and CDR2 FQNEAQ (reference sequence). V dropped 2 bases and J dropped 7 bases, with 11 bases sitting between them. The CDR3 covers 13 residues. CDR3 sequence (DNA): TGTGCCAGCAGCTTACGGGGGGCTTCTGGCTACACCTTC. This translates into CASSLRGASGYTF.

DNA of the CDR3: TGTGCCACCCTTTCCTGGGGGACAGGGTCTGAGACGTCCTATGGCTACACCTTC. As protein: CATLSWGTGSETSYGYTF. The rearrangement links TRBV19 to TRBJ1-2; 9 positions agree with TRBD1. The CDR3 is 18 amino acids. Losses at the gene ends were 10 bases for V and 4 bases for J; bases not matched to a gene: 22. CDR1 and CDR2 (germline): LNHDA, SQIVND (reference sequence).

The chain joins TRBV7-2 to TRBJ2-5; 11 nucleotides align to TRBD2. The CDR3 loop spans 17 amino acids. CDR1 and CDR2 (germline): SGHTA, FQGNSA. J lost 6 bases, V lost 1 base, and 10 bases had no gene match. CDR3 amino acids: CASSLGFSGGALKTQYF. The CDR3, as DNA: TGTGCCAGCAGCTTAGGGTTTAGCGGGGGGGCACTGAAGACCCAGTACTTC.

The gene calls are TRBV5-1 and TRBJ1-1, with 12 bases fitting TRBD1. The CDR3 has 13 amino acids. CDR1 is SGHRS and CDR2 is YFSETQ in the germline V gene. V lost 7 bases to trimming and J lost 4 bases; unmatched junction nucleotides: 2. The CDR3 sequence: CASRGQGATEAFF. As DNA, the CDR3 is TGCGCCAGCCGGGGACAGGGGGCCACTGAAGCTTTCTTT.

This chain uses TRBV10-1 with TRBJ1-2; D is uncertain. With 6 bases removed from V and 7 bases from J, the gap between germline ends came to 15 bases. CDR3 length equals 13 residues. CDR1 is WNHNN, CDR2 SYGVQD, per germline (reference sequence). Here the CDR3 DNA reads TGCGCCAGCAGCGACCGCCGAGGAGCTGGCTACACCTTC. It is translated as CASSDRRGAGYTF.

The sample holds a few counts of this clone. The chain has TRBV19 and TRBJ2-4, with D possibly TRBD1 on 6 matching bases. There are 13 residues in the CDR3. Germline V CDR1 and CDR2: LNHDA, SQIVND (reference sequence). Trimming stripped 0 bases from V and 6 bases from J, with 6 bases between. CDR3 sequence: CASSIDRGNIQYF. The DNA of the CDR3 is TGTGCCAGTAGTATAGACAGGGGAAACATTCAGTACTTC.

The gene calls are TRBV13 and TRBJ2-3; TRBD2 matches at 8 bases. V lost 5 bases to trimming and J lost 0 bases; unmatched junction nucleotides: 10. The germline CDR1 and CDR2 sequences are PRHDT and FYEKMQ (reference sequence). CDR3 size: 17 residues. CDR3 DNA: TGTGCCAGCAGCAGCATCGCAGCGGGGGCCAGCACAGATACGCAGTATTTT. As protein: CASSSIAAGASTDTQYF.

The V gene is TRBV28, the J gene TRBJ2-7, with TRBD1 matching 8 bases. V shed 4 bases and J 2 bases; nucleotides not matched to a gene: 1. Germline CDR1 and CDR2: MDHEN and SYDVKM. The CDR3 covers 13 residues. As DNA, the CDR3 is TGTGCCAGCAGTTCACAGGGGGCCTACGAGCAGTACTTC. Its translation: CASSSQGAYEQYF.

The rearrangement links TRBV28 to TRBJ1-1, with TRBD1 identical over 9 bases. The germline gives CDR1 MDHEN, CDR2 SYDVKM. V trimming: 5 bases; J trimming: 4 bases; junction bases outside the gene matches: 14. CDR3 size: 17 residues. CDR3 loop: CASSRQGVGAIGTEAFF. The CDR3 DNA follows: TGTGCCAGCAGTCGACAGGGGGTTGGCGCGATCGGCACTGAAGCTTTCTTT.

This chain uses TRBV7-6 with TRBJ2-1, with D uncertain. In germline, CDR1 is SGHVS, CDR2 FNYEAQ. The CDR3 covers 13 residues. V was trimmed by 6 bases and J by 5 bases, leaving 11 bases between them. CDR3 protein: CASSSPRDNEQFF. The CDR3 DNA is TGTGCCAGCAGTTCTCCCCGAGACAATGAGCAGTTCTTC. The variable domain in full, with the rest retrieved from reference TRBV7-6 and TRBJ2-1, is GAGVSQSPRYKVTKRGQDVALRCDPISGHVSLYWYRQALGQGPEFLTYFNYEAQQDKSGLPNDRFSAERPEGSISTLTIQRTEQRDSAMYRCASSSPRDNEQFFGPGTRLTVL.

This chain uses TRBV7-2 with TRBJ2-5; D possibly corresponds to TRBD1 (5 bases). Trimming took off 8 bases at V and 2 bases at J, with 9 bases between the two ends. Germline-derived CDR1 and CDR2 are SGHTA and FQGNSA. This CDR3 is 12 amino acids long. CDR3 sequence: CASGSGQETQYF. The CDR3 DNA is TGTGCCAGCGGTTCAGGGCAAGAGACCCAGTACTTC.

The V call is TRBV9, the J call TRBJ2-1, with 9 bases identical to TRBD1. The V segment lost 4 bases and the J segment 0 bases; nucleotides outside the gene matches: 17. The CDR3 consists of 20 residues. Germline CDR1 and CDR2: SGDLS and YYNGEE. The CDR3, as DNA: TGTGCCAGCAGCTTCTTATCCGGGACAGGGTATACGGGCTCCTACAATGAGCAGTTCTTC. This sequence encodes CASSFLSGTGYTGSYNEQFF.

A remark on this clone: Other DNA sequences in this sample translate to the same CDR3. The V call is TRBV11-2, the J call TRBJ2-2, with TRBD2 as a possible D gene (5 bases). V lost 3 bases, J lost 4 bases, and 9 bases lay in between. This CDR3 region has 14 residues. Germline V CDR1 and CDR2: SGHAT, FQNNGV. CDR3 protein: CASSFGGSTGELFF. Here the CDR3 DNA reads TGTGCCAGCAGCTTCGGCGGGTCCACCGGGGAGCTGTTTTTT.

The V call is TRBV6-5, the J call TRBJ1-2, with a tentative D call TRBD1 (6 bases). Per germline, CDR1 MNHEY and CDR2 SVGAGI. The CDR3 covers 14 residues. Trimming cost V 2 bases and J 8 bases, with 15 bases left between them. This chain's CDR3 is CASSYRGAGGGYTF. The CDR3 region has the DNA TGTGCCAGCAGTTACAGGGGGGCGGGGGGGGGCTACACCTTC.

This sequence joins TRBV4-1 and TRBJ2-7; TRBD1 matches 8 bases. Germline values: CDR1 MGHRA, CDR2 YSYEKL. The V gene end was trimmed by 6 bases and the J gene end by 4 bases; junction bases not matched to a gene: 8. The CDR3 is made up of 14 amino acids. The CDR3 spells CASRDQGAQYEQYF. CDR3 in DNA: TGCGCCAGCAGGGACCAGGGGGCGCAATACGAGCAGTACTTC.

The count of this clone is one. V gene TRBV7-9 combines with J gene TRBJ1-1, with D unclear. The germline CDR1 and CDR2 sequences are SEHNR and FQNEAQ (reference sequence). Trimming stripped 4 bases from V and 0 bases from J, with 12 bases between. The CDR3 is made up of 15 amino acids. The CDR3 loop is CASSSGDGLNTEAFF. CDR3 DNA: TGTGCCAGCAGCTCCGGAGACGGATTGAACACTGAAGCTTTCTTT.

In DNA, the CDR3 is TGTGCCATCAGTGACGGCTATGGCTACACCTTC. It encodes CAISDGYGYTF. This chain joins TRBV10-3 and TRBJ1-2; D is uncertain. The length of the CDR3 is 11 residues. CDR1 is ENHRY and CDR2 is SYGVKD in the germline V gene. The germline V and J ends were trimmed by 3 bases and 4 bases, with 3 bases remaining between them.

This rearrangement joins TRBV2 to TRBJ2-3; 9 bases agree with TRBD2. Germline V lookup: CDR1 SNHLY, CDR2 FYNNEI. Trimming removed 5 bases from V and 2 bases from J; junction bases left unmatched: 2. The CDR3 totals 14 residues. Here the CDR3 DNA reads TGTGCCAGCAGTCCTAGCGGGGTCACAGATACGCAGTATTTT. Amino acid sequence: CASSPSGVTDTQYF.

This chain joins TRBV4-1 and TRBJ1-2; the D is unclear. The V gene's germline CDR1 is MGHRA and CDR2 YSYEKL. V was cut by 0 bases and J by 4 bases, with 9 bases left in between. The CDR3 is made up of 14 amino acids. CDR3: CASSQEPRGYGYTF. In nucleotides, the CDR3 is TGCGCCAGCAGCCAAGAGCCGAGAGGCTATGGCTACACCTTC.